This T cell receptor (beta chain) stems from a study of T cells in localized non-small cell lung cancer. The CDR3 consists of 20 residues. Study findings and constraints: Of the tissues analyzed, uninvolved adjacent lung showed maximal T cell clonality, greater than tumor. Appearance in adjacent lung was seen for a median about 60 of the top 100 tumor clones. Heterogeneity is still possible, as just one tumor region was sequenced.

This clone is medium-sized (0.01 to 0.1%) within its sample. Its antigen is unknown. The repertoire was sequenced with immunoSEQ multiplex PCR; TCRdb's copy has only in-frame clones and lacks some. The data show 20,000 to 25,000 clones, more than 70% seen once. The TCR sequence derives from a woman aged 35 to 70 with stage III lung adenocarcinoma. The specimen comprised peripheral blood mononuclear cells, sampled before any cancer treatment. The chain is built from TRBV21-1 and TRBJ1-5. TRBV21-1 is given as a pseudogene. CDR3 sequence: CASSKVSVIESEKSNQPQHF. The CDR3, as DNA: TGTGCCAGCAGCAAAGTAAGCGTTATAGAGTCAGAGAAGAGCAATCAGCCCCAGCATTTT.